This TCR beta chain was documented in a study of T-cell memory formation after mild COVID-19 (dated by TCRdb to about 2021). For the study in its entirety: TCR sequence clusters from the two donors were largely donor specific. Longitudinal TCRalpha and TCRbeta repertoire sequencing tracked T-cell clones expanding and contracting after mild COVID-19 in a couple of donors. Two young, previously healthy adult volunteers, one female and one male, were included in the cohort.

TCRdb records Illumina NovaSeq 6000 as the sequencer. TCRalpha and TCRbeta cDNA libraries were constructed by 5'RACE with constant-segment primers, with sample barcodes and unique molecular identifiers being introduced. Trizol reagent was used to extract RNA from every sample. Library amplification was performed in two PCR steps, and a second sample barcode and Illumina TruSeq adapters were introduced in the second step. The libraries were sequenced on an Illumina NovaSeq using 2 x 150 bp paired-end reads. The published analysis was carried out like this. Demultiplexing of reads and collapsing into UMI-guided consensus sequences were performed with migec v1.2.7. With mixcr v2.1.11, UMI consensuses were aligned to TRA and TRB V and J templates and assembled into clonotypes. A clonotype was counted as expanded or contracted only if both edgeR and NoisET called the change significant, with noise models trained on biological replicates. For edgeR calls, the cutoffs were a false discovery rate-adjusted p below 0.01 and a log2 fold-change threshold of 1. As an exploratory analysis of dynamics, PCA with hierarchical clustering was applied to max-normalized trajectories of the 1000 most abundant clonotypes. Each responding clone was given a CD4 or CD8 phenotype based on the CD4+ and CD8+ repertoires, which had been sequenced separately. TCRdb itself trimmed the public reads at Q25 with fastp, ran MiXCR and retained productive beta chains. Every distinct CDR3 protein forms one entry, paired with its most common genes and DNA. It is TCRdb's table, rather than the study itself, that gives the V and J calls and clone size. Present in this sample are around 340,000 distinct CDR3 sequences, roughly 13% of which were seen just once. Jointly, the top ten make up 22% of the sample.

The sample holds many counts of this clonotype. Its recognized antigen is unknown. Base quality data are lacking; no much larger clone is found one base away. What the work shows at the level of the full study, not this receptor alone: From day 15 to 85, contracting clones showed balanced CD4/CD8 phenotypes, whereas a second wave of clones that expanded from day 15 to 37 leaned towards CD4+. Some responding clones were detected in pre-infection memory, which suggested that pre-existing cross-reactive memory T cells had joined the SARS-CoV-2 response. SARS-CoV-2 specificity was not confirmed for the second-wave clones peaking on day 37. Contracting CD4+ clones turned up mainly in the CM and EM memory subsets, whereas EMRA was where CD8+ clones were enriched. Only two mild cases were covered in the study, and larger cohorts including severe cases with pre-infection samples were considered necessary.

Ficoll-Paque density gradient centrifugation was used to isolate PBMCs. According to the germline V gene, CDR1 reads MNHEY and CDR2 reads SVGAGI. The CDR3 covers 14 residues, taking in both the cysteine and the phenylalanine. The retained sequence is limited to the CDR3, 42 bases, with the frame set at the first base. The V and J ends are trimmed by 2 bases and 8 bases, leaving 15 bases between them. Sequencing input: PBMCs or a T cell subset sorted from them (not recorded which). Rearrangement joined TRBV6-5 to TRBJ1-2; possibly the D gene is TRBD1, per 5 matching bases. This sequence originates from a man younger than 35 who had mild COVID-19 (a few samples of this study predate the infection). The sample titles of this study are shuffled in the database, so cell type and time point are left out; the donor was told from shared clones. The nucleotide sequence is TGTGCCAGCAGTTACGTCGATGGGGGAAGAGGCTACACCTTC. The resulting protein is CASSYVDGGRGYTF.